This TCR beta chain was obtained from a study of a mutant IDH1 vaccine in newly diagnosed glioma. Background on the study: Before enrollment, patients got radiotherapy alone, temozolomide alone, or mostly the combination. Overall study findings and caveats: Apparently unrelated to pseudoprogression were changes in the top peripheral T cell clonotypes.

Some clones are missing from TCRdb's copy, which holds only in-frame ones; the method was immunoSEQ multiplex PCR. The table records about 38,000 clones, around 81% of them present only once. Time point noted: week 23, last vaccination. Topical imiquimod was applied with each vaccine dose, which held 300 ug of mutant IDH1 20-mer peptide. In regard to this clone: Its antigen is as yet unknown.

The receptor was derived from a man aged 40-49 years with glioma. The input for sequencing was PBMCs, taken from a glioma patient whose treatment included an IDH1 peptide vaccine.

For the CDR3, the DNA is TGTGCCAGCAGTGAACGGGGAGGAGCTAACTATGGCTACACCTTC. This sequence encodes CASSERGGANYGYTF. The rearrangement uses TRBV6-1 and TRBJ1-2; D not certain. Germline V gives CDR1 MNHNS, CDR2 SASEGT. There are 15 residues in the CDR3. The V gene lost 2 bases and the J gene lost 0 bases, with 10 bases spanning the gap.